This T cell receptor beta chain was recovered during a study of T cells in Graves' hyperthyroidism and ophthalmopathy (dated by TCRdb to about 2019). Some background on the complete study: To identify distinguishing TCR V-J signatures, a discovery cohort of about 100 patients was used, comprising 43 with Graves' ophthalmopathy and approximately 57 with stable Graves' hyperthyroidism. According to the paper, TCR Vbeta CDR3 sequencing was carried out on more than 120 peripheral blood samples, which came from some 41 ophthalmopathy, around 75 hyperthyroidism and approximately 17 progressor patients. Prospective prediction of ophthalmopathy was tested in an independent validation cohort consisting of under 20 hyperthyroidism patients and more than 15 patients who later progressed to ophthalmopathy. After blood sampling, hyperthyroidism patients were treated with methimazole at a starting dose of 30 mg daily, and ophthalmopathy patients were treated with high-dose intravenous methylprednisolone. The 75 to 100 discovery patients were divided at random into training and test sets in a 7:3 ratio. In addition, the study compared T-cell repertoires in thyroid tissue and in blood from about 6 Graves' hyperthyroidism patients.

Concerning this clonotype itself: What antigen it recognizes has not been identified. Base qualities are not at hand, and no much larger clone is one base apart.

The study excluded patients with uncontrolled infections, other autoimmune diseases, pregnancy or lactation. Diagnoses relied on clinical symptoms, serum thyroxine and TRAb, thyroid ultrasound and orbital computed tomography. Total RNA was extracted using Trizol reagent, and RNA quality was assessed on an Agilent 2100 Bioanalyzer. The TCR beta CDR3 regions were amplified from RNA transcripts. A first-round RT-PCR of the TCR CDR3 used the HTBI primer set with the Qiagen OneStep RT-PCR kit. The libraries were constructed in a second round of multiplex PCR and then size-selected and purified. Sequencing of the libraries was done on an Illumina HiSeq2000 using paired-end 100 bp reads. On the authors' methods: SOAPnuke was used to process the raw data, throwing out any read that contained adapters or uncalled bases, had a mean Phred below 15, or lacked an exact constant-primer or identifier match. COPE v1.2.5 was used to merge high-quality paired reads, and clonotypes were defined as unique nucleotide sequences. MiTCR v1.1 was used to align the clonotypes against IMGT TRBV, TRBD and TRBJ reference segments. Analysis was restricted to V-J combinations with a frequency above 0.0001, which covered roughly 99% of repertoires. The TCS score was defined as the ratio of F50 (clonal expansion) to E x V (chaos), calculated using BLOSUM62-based TCRdist between CDR3 peptides within each V-J. Welch's t-statistics and random forest reduced 450 to 600 V-J features to 10 to 15, which were used in a naive Bayes classifier (R e1071). Thyroid-blood repertoire similarity was quantified with the Morisita-Horn index. In-frame beta chains were kept once TCRdb had trimmed the public reads at Q25 with fastp and called clones with MiXCR. Rows matching on CDR3 protein sequence are summarized as one entry with the most common DNA and genes. The authors' filters were not applied to this entry. In this sample the table shows a few hundred thousand distinct CDR3 sequences, 46% of which occur a single time. In total, the top ten clones hold 35% to 50% of the sample.

General conclusions and limits of the study: Blood samples also contained most of the expanded thyroid clonotypes (frequency above 0.001), which suggests that blood repertoires may reflect thyroid immune responses. Ophthalmopathy was separated from stable hyperthyroidism by a 13 V-J signature model, with 85% to 90% sensitivity and 81% to 82% specificity obtained in cross-validation and 80%/75% obtained in testing. Sample size was not statistically predetermined, and investigators were not blinded to group allocation. During validation, the model predicted progression to ophthalmopathy a median of around 7 months ahead of onset, with almost 71% sensitivity and about 75% specificity.

The CDR3 spans 14 residues, from the cysteine through the phenylalanine. This entry keeps only the CDR3 DNA: 42 bases, framed from base 1. CDR1 SGHDT and CDR2 YYEEEE are derived from the germline V gene. The V end gives up 4 bases and the J end 9 bases, leaving 9 bases in the junction not matched to a gene. The sample taken for sequencing was peripheral blood or thyroid tissue (not recorded which). The sequence was collected from an adult woman with Graves' disease, either hyperthyroidism or ophthalmopathy (not recorded which). This receptor chain uses TRBV5-6 and TRBJ2-1; 8 central bases correspond to TRBD1. The nucleotide sequence reads as follows: TGTGCCAGCAGCGGATCCGGGACAGGCTTTGAGCAGTTCTTC. Its amino acids are CASSGSGTGFEQFF.